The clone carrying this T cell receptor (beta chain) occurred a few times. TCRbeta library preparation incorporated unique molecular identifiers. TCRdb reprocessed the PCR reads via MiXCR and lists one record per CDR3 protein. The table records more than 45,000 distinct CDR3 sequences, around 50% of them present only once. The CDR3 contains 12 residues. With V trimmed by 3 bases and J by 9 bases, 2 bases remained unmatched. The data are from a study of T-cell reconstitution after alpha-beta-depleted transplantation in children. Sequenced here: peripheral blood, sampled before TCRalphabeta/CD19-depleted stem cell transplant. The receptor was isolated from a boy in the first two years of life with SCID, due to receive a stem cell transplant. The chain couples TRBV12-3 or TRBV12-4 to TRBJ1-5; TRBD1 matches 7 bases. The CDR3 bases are TGTGCCAGCAGTTTCAGGGGGGGGCCCCAGCATTTT. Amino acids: CASSFRGGPQHF.